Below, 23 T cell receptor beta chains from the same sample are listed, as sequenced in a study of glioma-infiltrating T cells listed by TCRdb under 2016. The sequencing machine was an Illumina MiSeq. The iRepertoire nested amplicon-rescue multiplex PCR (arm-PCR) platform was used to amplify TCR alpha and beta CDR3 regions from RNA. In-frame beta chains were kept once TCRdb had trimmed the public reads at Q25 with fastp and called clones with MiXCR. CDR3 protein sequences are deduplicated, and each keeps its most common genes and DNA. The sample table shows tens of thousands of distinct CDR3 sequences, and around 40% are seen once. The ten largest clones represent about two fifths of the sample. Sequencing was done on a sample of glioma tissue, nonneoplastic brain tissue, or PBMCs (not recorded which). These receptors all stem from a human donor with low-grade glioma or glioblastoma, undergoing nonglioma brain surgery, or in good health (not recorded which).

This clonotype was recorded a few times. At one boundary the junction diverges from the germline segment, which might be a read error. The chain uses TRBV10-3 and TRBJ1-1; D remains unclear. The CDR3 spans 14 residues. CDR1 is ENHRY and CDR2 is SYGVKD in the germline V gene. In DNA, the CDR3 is TGTGCCATCAGAGCAGGCAGGTTCAACACTGAAACTTTCTTT. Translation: CAIRAGRFNTETFF.

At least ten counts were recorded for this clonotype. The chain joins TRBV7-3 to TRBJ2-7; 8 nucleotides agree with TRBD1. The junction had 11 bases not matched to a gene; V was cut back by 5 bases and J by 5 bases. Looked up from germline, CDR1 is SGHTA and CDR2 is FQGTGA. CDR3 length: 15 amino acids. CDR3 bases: TGTGCCAGCAGCCAAACCGGGACAGGAAAGAACGAGCAGTACTTC. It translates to CASSQTGTGKNEQYF.

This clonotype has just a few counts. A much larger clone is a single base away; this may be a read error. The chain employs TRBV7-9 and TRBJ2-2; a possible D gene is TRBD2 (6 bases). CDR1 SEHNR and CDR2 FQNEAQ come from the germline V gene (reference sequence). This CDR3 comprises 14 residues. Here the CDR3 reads CASLALTGTGGLFF. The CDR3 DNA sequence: TGTGCCAGTCTAGCGCTAACGGGGACCGGGGGGCTGTTTTTT.

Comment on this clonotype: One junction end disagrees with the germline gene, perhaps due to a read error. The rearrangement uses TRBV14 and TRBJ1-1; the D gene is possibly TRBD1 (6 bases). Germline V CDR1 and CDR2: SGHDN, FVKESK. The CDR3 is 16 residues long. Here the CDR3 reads CSSSKEDWGGRTEALF. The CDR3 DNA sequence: TGTTCCAGCAGCAAGGAAGATTGGGGGGGGCGGACTGAAGCTCTCTTT. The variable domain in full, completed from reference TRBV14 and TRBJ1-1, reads EAGVTQFPSHSVIEKGQTVTLRCDPISGHDNLYWYRRVMGKEIKFLLHFVKESKQDESGMPNNRFLAERTGGTYSTLKVQPAELEDSGVYFCSSSKEDWGGRTEALFGQGTRLTVV.

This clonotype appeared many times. CDR3 sequence: CATSDSRTAYNEQFF. CDR3 in DNA: TGTGCCACCAGTGATTCTCGGACGGCCTACAATGAGCAGTTCTTC. The chain joins TRBV24-1 to TRBJ2-1, with no clear D. V was cut by 2 bases and J by 2 bases, with 9 bases left in between. CDR1 and CDR2 from the germline V gene are KGHDR and SFDVKD. The CDR3 loop spans 15 amino acids.

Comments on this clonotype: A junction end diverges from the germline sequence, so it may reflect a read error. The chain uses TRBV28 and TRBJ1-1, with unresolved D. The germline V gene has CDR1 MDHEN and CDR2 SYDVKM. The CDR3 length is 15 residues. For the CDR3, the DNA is TGTGCCAGCAGTTTCCCCTCGGTCCGGAGCACTGAAGCTCTCTTT. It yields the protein CASSFPSVRSTEALF.

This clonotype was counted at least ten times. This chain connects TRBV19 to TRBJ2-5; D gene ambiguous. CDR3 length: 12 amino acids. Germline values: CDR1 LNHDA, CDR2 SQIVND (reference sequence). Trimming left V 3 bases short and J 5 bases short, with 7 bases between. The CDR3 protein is CASSIGAETQYF. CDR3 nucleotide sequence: TGTGCCAGTAGTATTGGCGCCGAGACCCAGTACTTC.

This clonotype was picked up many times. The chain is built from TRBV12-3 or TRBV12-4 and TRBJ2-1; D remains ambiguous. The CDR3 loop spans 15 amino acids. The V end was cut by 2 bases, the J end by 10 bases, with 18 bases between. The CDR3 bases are TGTGCCAGCAGTTTAAATGACGTTTCGGGCGGAGAGCAGTTCTTC. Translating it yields CASSLNDVSGGEQFF.

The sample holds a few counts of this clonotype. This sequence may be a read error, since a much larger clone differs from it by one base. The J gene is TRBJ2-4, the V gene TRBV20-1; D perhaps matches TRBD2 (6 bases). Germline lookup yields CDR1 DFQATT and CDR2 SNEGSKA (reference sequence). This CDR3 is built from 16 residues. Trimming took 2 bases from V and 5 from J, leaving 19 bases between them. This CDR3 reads CSARHRGGSRENIQYF. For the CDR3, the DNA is TGCAGTGCTAGACATCGAGGAGGGAGTCGCGAAAACATTCAGTACTTC.

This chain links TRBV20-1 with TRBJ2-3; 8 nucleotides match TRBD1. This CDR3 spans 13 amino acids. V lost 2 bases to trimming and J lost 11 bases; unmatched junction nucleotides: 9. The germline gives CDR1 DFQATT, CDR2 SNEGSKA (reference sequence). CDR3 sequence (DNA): TGCAGTGCTAGACAGGGGGCAAACTACGGGCAGTATTTT. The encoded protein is CSARQGANYGQYF.

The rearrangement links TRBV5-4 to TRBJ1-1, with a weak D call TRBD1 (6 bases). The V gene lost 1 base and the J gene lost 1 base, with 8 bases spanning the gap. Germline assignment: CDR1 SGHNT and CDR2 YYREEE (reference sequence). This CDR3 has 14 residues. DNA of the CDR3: TGTGCCAGCAGCTTGCGACAGGCGAACACTGAAGCTTTCTTT. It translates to CASSLRQANTEAFF. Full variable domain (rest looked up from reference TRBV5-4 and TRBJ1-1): ETGVTQSPTHLIKTRGQQVTLRCSSQSGHNTVSWYQQALGQGPQFIFQYYREEENGRGNFPPRFSGLQFPNYSSELNVNALELDDSALYLCASSLRQANTEAFFGQGTRLTVV.

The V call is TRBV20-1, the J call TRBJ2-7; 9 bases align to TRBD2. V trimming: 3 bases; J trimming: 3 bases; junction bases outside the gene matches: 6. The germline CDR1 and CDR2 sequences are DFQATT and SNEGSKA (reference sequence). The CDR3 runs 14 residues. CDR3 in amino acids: CSASDRREGYEQYF. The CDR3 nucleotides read TGCAGTGCTAGCGACCGGCGGGAGGGCTACGAGCAGTACTTC.

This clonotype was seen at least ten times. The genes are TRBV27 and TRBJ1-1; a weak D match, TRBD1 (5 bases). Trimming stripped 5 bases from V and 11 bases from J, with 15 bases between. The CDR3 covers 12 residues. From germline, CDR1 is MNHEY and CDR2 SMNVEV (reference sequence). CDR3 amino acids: CASSPGGPWAFF. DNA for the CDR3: TGTGCCAGCAGTCCCGGGGGACCTTGGGCTTTCTTT.

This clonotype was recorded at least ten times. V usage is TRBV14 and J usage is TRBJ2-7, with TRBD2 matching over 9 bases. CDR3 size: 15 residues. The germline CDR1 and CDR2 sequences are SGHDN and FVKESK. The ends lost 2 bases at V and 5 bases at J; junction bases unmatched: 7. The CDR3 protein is CASSQLTSGSNEQYF. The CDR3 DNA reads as TGTGCCAGCAGCCAACTTACTAGCGGGTCTAACGAGCAGTACTTC.

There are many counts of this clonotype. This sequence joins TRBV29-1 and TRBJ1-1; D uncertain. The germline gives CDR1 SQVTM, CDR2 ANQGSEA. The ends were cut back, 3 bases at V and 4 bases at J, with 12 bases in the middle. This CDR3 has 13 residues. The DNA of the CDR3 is TGCAGCGTTGAGCGGGGAGCCGGCACTGAAGCTTTCTTT. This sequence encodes CSVERGAGTEAFF.

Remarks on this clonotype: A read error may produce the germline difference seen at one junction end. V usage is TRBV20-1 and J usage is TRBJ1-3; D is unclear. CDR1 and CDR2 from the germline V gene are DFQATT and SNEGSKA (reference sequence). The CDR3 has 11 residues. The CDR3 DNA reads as TGCAGTGCTGCCGCTGGAAACACAATATATTTT. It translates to CSAAAGNTIYF.

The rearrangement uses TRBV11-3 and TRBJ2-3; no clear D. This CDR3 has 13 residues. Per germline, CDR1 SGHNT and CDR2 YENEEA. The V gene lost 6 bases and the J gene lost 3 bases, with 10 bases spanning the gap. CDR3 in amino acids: CASSTRATDTQYF. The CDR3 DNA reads TGTGCCAGCAGTACTCGGGCTACAGATACGCAGTATTTT.

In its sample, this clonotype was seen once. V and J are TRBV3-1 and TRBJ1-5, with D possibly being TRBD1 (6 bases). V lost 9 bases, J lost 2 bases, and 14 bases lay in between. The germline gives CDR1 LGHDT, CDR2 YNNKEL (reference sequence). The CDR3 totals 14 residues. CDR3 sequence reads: CARGLRQGNQPQHF. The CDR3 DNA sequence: TGTGCCAGAGGCCTTCGACAGGGCAATCAGCCCCAGCATTTT. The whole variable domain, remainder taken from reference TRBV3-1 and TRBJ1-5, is DTAVSQTPKYLVTQMGNDKSIKCEQNLGHDTMYWYKQDSKKFLKIMFSYNNKELIINETVPNRFSPKSPDKAHLNLHINSLELGDSAVYFCARGLRQGNQPQHFGDGTRLSIL.

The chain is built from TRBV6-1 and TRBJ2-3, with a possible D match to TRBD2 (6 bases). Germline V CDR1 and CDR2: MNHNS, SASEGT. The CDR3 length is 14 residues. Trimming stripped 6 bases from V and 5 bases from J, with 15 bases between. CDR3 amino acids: CASRAGRIGDTQYF. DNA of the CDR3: TGTGCCAGCAGGGCAGGGAGGATTGGAGATACGCAGTATTTT.

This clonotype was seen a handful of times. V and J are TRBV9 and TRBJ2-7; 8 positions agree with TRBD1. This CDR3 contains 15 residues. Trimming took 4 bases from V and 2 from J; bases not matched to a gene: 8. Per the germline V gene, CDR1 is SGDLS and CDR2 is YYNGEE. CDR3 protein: CASSIGTGLTYEQYF. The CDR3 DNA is TGTGCCAGCAGCATCGGGACAGGCCTAACCTACGAGCAGTACTTC. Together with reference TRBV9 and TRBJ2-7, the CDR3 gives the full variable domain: DSGVTQTPKHLITATGQRVTLRCSPRSGDLSVYWYQQSLDQGLQFLIQYYNGEERAKGNILERFSAQQFPDLHSELNLSSLELGDSALYFCASSIGTGLTYEQYFGPGTRLTVT.

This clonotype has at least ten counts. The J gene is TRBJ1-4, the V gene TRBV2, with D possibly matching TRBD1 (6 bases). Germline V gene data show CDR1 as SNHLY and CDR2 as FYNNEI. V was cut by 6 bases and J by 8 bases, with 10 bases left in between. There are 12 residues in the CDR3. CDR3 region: CASREGGEKLFF. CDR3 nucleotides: TGTGCCAGCAGAGAGGGGGGAGAAAAACTGTTTTTT.

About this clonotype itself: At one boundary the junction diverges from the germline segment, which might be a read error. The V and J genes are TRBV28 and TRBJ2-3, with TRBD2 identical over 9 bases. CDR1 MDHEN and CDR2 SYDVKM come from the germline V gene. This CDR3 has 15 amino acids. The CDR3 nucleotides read TGTTCCAGCAGTTCTCCGGCGGGGGGGTTTAATACGCAGTATTTT. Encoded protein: CSSSSPAGGFNTQYF. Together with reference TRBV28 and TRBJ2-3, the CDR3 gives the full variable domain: DVKVTQSSRYLVKRTGEKVFLECVQDMDHENMFWYRQDPGLGLRLIYFSYDVKMKEKGDIPEGYSVSREKKERFSLILESASTNQTSMYLCSSSSPAGGFNTQYFGPGTRLTVL.

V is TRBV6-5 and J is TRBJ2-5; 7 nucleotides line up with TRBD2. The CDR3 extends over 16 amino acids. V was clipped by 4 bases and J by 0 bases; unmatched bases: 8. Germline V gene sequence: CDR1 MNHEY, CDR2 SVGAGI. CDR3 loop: CASSFASGYYQETQYF. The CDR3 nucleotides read TGTGCCAGCAGTTTCGCTAGCGGCTACTACCAAGAGACCCAGTACTTC.